The 25 T cell receptor beta chains below come from one sample, sequenced in a study of OX40 agonist ivuxolimab in advanced cancers. The table came from immunoSEQ multiplex PCR; TCRdb's copy has only in-frame clones and leaves some out. The top ten clones hold 0.75% to 1% of a sample with approximately 82,000 clones, over 65% of them seen once. The sample was CD4+ or CD8+ T cells sorted from blood, taken in a trial of the OX40 agonist ivuxolimab. Source of these receptors: an adult with an advanced solid tumor such as melanoma, head and neck, liver or kidney cancer.

This clone has just one count. The rearrangement joins TRBV5-4 to TRBJ2-5, with D perhaps TRBD1 or TRBD2 (5 bases each). There are 11 residues in the CDR3. With 9 bases removed from V and 1 base from J, the gap between germline ends came to 7 bases. Germline V lookup: CDR1 SGHNT, CDR2 YYREEE (reference sequence). In nucleotides, the CDR3 is TGTGCCATGGGGACCCAAGAGACCCAGTACTTC. Amino acid sequence: CAMGTQETQYF.

This sequence joins TRBV14 and TRBJ2-7; tentatively, D is TRBD1 (6 bases). V lost 2 bases and J lost 6, with 14 bases in between. CDR3 length equals 14 residues. CDR1 is SGHDN, CDR2 FVKESK, per germline. CDR3 DNA sequence: TGTGCCAGCAGCCAATTTGGGCAGGGGACCGAGCAGTACTTC. This sequence encodes CASSQFGQGTEQYF. Looking up the rest from reference TRBV14 and TRBJ2-7 gives the full variable domain: EAGVTQFPSHSVIEKGQTVTLRCDPISGHDNLYWYRRVMGKEIKFLLHFVKESKQDESGMPNNRFLAERTGGTYSTLKVQPAELEDSGVYFCASSQFGQGTEQYFGPGTRLTVT.

V usage is TRBV4-3 and J usage is TRBJ1-2; D not resolved. Deletions cut 0 bases from V and 2 bases from J, with 4 bases between. This CDR3 has 13 residues. The germline V gene encodes CDR1 LGHNA and CDR2 YSLEER. This chain's CDR3 is CASSQDSNYGYTF. The DNA for the CDR3 is TGCGCCAGCAGCCAAGACAGCAACTATGGCTACACCTTC.

In its sample, this clone was seen once. The J gene is TRBJ2-6, the V gene TRBV2; D unclear. The length of the CDR3 is 15 residues. Germline CDR1 is SNHLY and CDR2 is FYNNEI. V gave up 8 bases and J gave up 4 bases, with 15 bases separating them. The CDR3 nucleotides read TGTGCCAGCGTCGAAAACTCGGCCGGGGCCAACGTCCTGACTTTC. It is translated as CASVENSAGANVLTF. Complete variable domain (other parts from reference TRBV2 and TRBJ2-6): EPEVTQTPSHQVTQMGQEVILRCVPISNHLYFYWYRQILGQKVEFLVSFYNNEISEKSEIFDDQFSVERPDGSNFTLKIRSTKLEDSAMYFCASVENSAGANVLTFGAGSRLTVL.

The chain links TRBV7-9 to TRBJ1-2; D gene ambiguous. The CDR3 has 13 residues. V lost 5 bases to trimming and J lost 3 bases, with 10 bases between them. Germline V CDR1 and CDR2: SEHNR, FQNEAQ (reference sequence). CDR3 sequence reads: CASSPTGYYGYTF. The CDR3 DNA reads as TGTGCCAGCAGCCCAACGGGCTACTATGGCTACACCTTC.

The rearrangement links TRBV7-2 to TRBJ1-6, with D possibly matching TRBD1 (5 bases). V was clipped by 5 bases and J by 10 bases, with 21 bases between them. CDR1 SGHTA and CDR2 FQGNSA come from the germline V gene. The CDR3 sequence is 16 residues long. The CDR3 DNA is TGTGCCAGCAGCCTCCCACGTGGGGGAGGATACTCACCCCTCCACTTT. Translated, it gives CASSLPRGGGYSPLHF.

The chain has TRBV7-2 and TRBJ2-1; TRBD1 matches 8 bases. Germline V gene lookup returns CDR1 SGHTA and CDR2 FQGNSA. The V gene end was trimmed by 4 bases and the J gene end by 6 bases; junction bases not matched to a gene: 2. There are 13 residues in the CDR3. In nucleotides, the CDR3 is TGTGCCAGCAGCTCGGGACAGGTCAATGAGCAGTTCTTC. Translated, it gives CASSSGQVNEQFF.

The J gene is TRBJ2-7, the V gene TRBV18, with D hard to call. The V end lost 2 bases, the J end lost 7 bases, and 9 bases lay between the germline ends. Germline V gene lookup returns CDR1 KGHSH and CDR2 LQKENI. The CDR3 extends over 12 amino acids. CDR3 DNA sequence: TGTGCCAGCTCACCATTGTCCCAAGAGCAGTACTTC. Protein product: CASSPLSQEQYF.

Details on this clone: This sample includes further DNA sequences coding for the same CDR3. The rearrangement links TRBV9 to TRBJ1-1; perhaps TRBD1 as D (5 bases). Germline-derived CDR1 and CDR2 are SGDLS and YYNGEE. Trimming took 7 bases from V and 3 from J, leaving 10 bases between them. The CDR3 loop spans 12 amino acids. DNA of the CDR3: TGTGCCAGCGGTGGGGGGGACACTGAAGCTTTCTTT. Amino acids: CASGGGDTEAFF.

The CDR3 DNA reads as TGTGCCAGCAGCGGGGACGGAACCTCTGGAAACACCATATATTTT. This sequence encodes CASSGDGTSGNTIYF. The genes are TRBV2 and TRBJ1-3, with TRBD1 as a possible D gene (5 bases). Germline CDR1 and CDR2: SNHLY and FYNNEI. Between the trimmed V and J ends, which lost 6 bases and 0 bases, there was a span of 12 bases. This CDR3 region has 15 residues. The entire variable domain, with the rest obtained from reference TRBV2 and TRBJ1-3, is as follows: EPEVTQTPSHQVTQMGQEVILRCVPISNHLYFYWYRQILGQKVEFLVSFYNNEISEKSEIFDDQFSVERPDGSNFTLKIRSTKLEDSAMYFCASSGDGTSGNTIYFGEGSWLTVV.

This clone was observed a single time. V is TRBV29-1 and J is TRBJ1-2; 8 nucleotides align to TRBD1. In germline, CDR1 is SQVTM, CDR2 ANQGSEA. J gave up 4 bases and V 6 bases, and 7 bases lay outside the gene matches. The CDR3 has 13 amino acids. CDR3 region: CSVLPGQAYGYTF. For the CDR3, the DNA is TGCAGCGTCCTTCCGGGACAGGCCTATGGCTACACCTTC.

The gene calls are TRBV6-1 and TRBJ2-2; perhaps TRBD2 as D (6 bases). The length of the CDR3 is 17 residues. The germline V gene has CDR1 MNHNS and CDR2 SASEGT. The V end was cut by 1 base, the J end by 0 bases, with 12 bases between. The CDR3 nucleotides are TGTGCCAGCAGTGAAGGGGCGGGACTCTCGAACACCGGGGAGCTGTTTTTT. It translates to CASSEGAGLSNTGELFF.

The V call is TRBV9, the J call TRBJ2-7; perhaps D is TRBD1 or TRBD2 (5 bases each). Per germline, CDR1 SGDLS and CDR2 YYNGEE. CDR3 size: 13 residues. V was cut by 3 bases and J by 6 bases, with 13 bases left in between. The CDR3 loop reads CASSGQLAGEQYF. CDR3 DNA: TGTGCCAGCAGCGGACAGCTCGCGGGCGAGCAGTACTTC.

This chain joins TRBV7-9 and TRBJ2-3, with D perhaps matching TRBD2 (6 bases). This CDR3 spans 17 amino acids. The germline V gene has CDR1 SEHNR and CDR2 FQNEAQ (reference sequence). V dropped 5 bases and J dropped 4 bases, with 22 bases sitting between them. The CDR3 sequence: CASSLRGPHMPADTQYF. CDR3 bases: TGTGCCAGCAGCCTGCGGGGACCCCACATGCCCGCAGATACGCAGTATTTT.

This clone has a single count. V usage is TRBV11-2 and J usage is TRBJ1-2, with 11 bases fitting TRBD1. Germline CDR1 is SGHAT and CDR2 is FQNNGV. V was clipped by 0 bases and J by 4 bases; unmatched bases: 10. This CDR3 is 18 amino acids long. The DNA for the CDR3 is TGTGCCAGCAGCTTAGATGGTACTCGGACAGGGGGCTTCTATGGCTACACCTTC. It codes for CASSLDGTRTGGFYGYTF.

V is TRBV7-9 and J is TRBJ1-3; D gene uncertain. The CDR3 is 13 amino acids. V lost 3 bases and J 4 bases, leaving 7 bases between the germline ends. Per germline, CDR1 SEHNR and CDR2 FQNEAQ (reference sequence). The DNA for the CDR3 is TGTGCCAGCAGCTTCGGACGGGGAAACACCATATATTTT. Amino acids: CASSFGRGNTIYF.

This clone occurred once. This sequence joins TRBV11-2 and TRBJ2-5; D not resolved. The DNA end is a closer match to TRBJ2-7, so the J assignment may be wrong. This CDR3 spans 15 amino acids. Per the germline V gene, CDR1 is SGHAT and CDR2 is FQNNGV. CDR3 bases: TGTGCCAGCAGCCCAATAAATGGCCCGTCCTACGAGCAGTACTTC. Translating it yields CASSPINGPSYEQYF.

This chain joins TRBV27 and TRBJ2-1; 11 positions agree with TRBD2. The CDR3 covers 16 residues. Trimming removed 5 bases from V and 1 base from J; junction bases left unmatched: 4. Germline V gives CDR1 MNHEY, CDR2 SMNVEV (reference sequence). The CDR3, as DNA: TGTGCCAGCAGTCCGACTAGCGGGGAATCCTACAATGAGCAGTTCTTC. Amino acid sequence: CASSPTSGESYNEQFF.

The genes are TRBV27 and TRBJ2-5; 8 bases agree with TRBD1. In germline, CDR1 is MNHEY, CDR2 SMNVEV (reference sequence). The CDR3 runs 13 residues. V shed 6 bases and J 5 bases; nucleotides not matched to a gene: 5. CDR3 residues: CASSHRGAETQYF. Written as DNA, the CDR3 is TGTGCCAGCAGCCACAGGGGGGCTGAGACCCAGTACTTC.

The rearrangement joins TRBV6-1 to TRBJ2-3, with D hard to call. Germline values: CDR1 MNHNS, CDR2 SASEGT. The CDR3 consists of 14 residues. Trimming took off 1 base at V and 6 bases at J, with 11 bases between the two ends. CDR3 sequence reads: CASSEDKLRDTQYF. CDR3 in DNA: TGTGCCAGCAGTGAAGATAAACTCAGGGATACGCAGTATTTT.

V gene TRBV6-4 combines with J gene TRBJ1-1, with D possibly TRBD1 on 6 matching bases. Between the trimmed V and J ends, which lost 6 bases and 0 bases, there was a span of 17 bases. The germline V gene has CDR1 MRHNA and CDR2 SNTAGT. The CDR3 contains 16 residues. CDR3 in amino acids: CASRYRWGGLNTEAFF. The DNA for the CDR3 is TGTGCCAGCAGATACCGGTGGGGGGGCTTGAACACTGAAGCTTTCTTT.

This clone came up once. The chain is built from TRBV25-1 and TRBJ2-5, with 14 bases that match TRBD2. V lost 6 bases and J lost 1; bases outside the gene matches: 1. Germline CDR1 MGHDK, CDR2 SYGVNS. The CDR3 has 15 amino acids. This CDR3 is CASRGTSGGQETQYF. For the CDR3, the DNA is TGTGCCAGCAGGGGGACTAGCGGGGGCCAAGAGACCCAGTACTTC.

This rearrangement joins TRBV7-3 to TRBJ2-5; TRBD1 aligns across 7 bases. V lost 3 bases to trimming and J lost 2 bases; unmatched junction nucleotides: 12. This CDR3 is built from 17 residues. Per the germline V gene, CDR1 is SGHTA and CDR2 is FQGTGA. CDR3: CASSFTGVIQGQETQYF. CDR3 in DNA: TGTGCCAGCAGCTTTACAGGGGTGATACAGGGGCAAGAGACCCAGTACTTC.

This chain joins TRBV7-2 and TRBJ2-7; D is uncertain. The CDR3 consists of 13 residues. Germline V gene data show CDR1 as SGHTA and CDR2 as FQGNSA. With 5 bases removed from V and 3 bases from J, the gap between germline ends came to 11 bases. The CDR3 nucleotides are TGTGCCAGCAGCCCCAGGACCATCTACGAGCAGTACTTC. Encoded protein: CASSPRTIYEQYF.

The chain recombines TRBV7-2 with TRBJ1-2; D is undetermined. Per the germline V gene, CDR1 is SGHTA and CDR2 is FQGNSA. The CDR3 consists of 13 residues. V was shortened by 2 bases and J by 8 bases, with 12 bases between the two germline ends. CDR3 sequence reads: CASSLRAWRGYTF. CDR3 nucleotide sequence: TGTGCCAGCAGCTTAAGAGCTTGGCGCGGCTACACCTTC.